What follows describes a single T cell receptor (beta chain). Its antigen is unknown. The data were taken from a study of identical twins. Study-wide results and limits: Conclusions relied on cross-sectional statistical analysis, not following the same donors. For monozygotic twins, models underestimated out-of-frame TCR alpha sharing.

It was template switching that added a universal primer site, and there were unique molecular identifiers on the cDNA. Each CDR3 protein gets one entry after TCRdb re-called the 5' RACE reads with MiXCR. Found here are nearly 900,000 distinct CDR3 sequences, around an eighth of them singletons; the top ten hold 1.5% to 2%. This CDR3 comprises 14 residues. Germline-derived CDR1 and CDR2 are LNHDA and SQIVND (reference sequence). V lost 7 bases, J lost 4 bases, and 16 bases lay in between. The sample was also linked to a second study, of yellow fever vaccine responses in identical twins.

The sample taken for sequencing was PBMCs. V is TRBV19 and J is TRBJ2-5; the D is unclear. This TCR came from a woman aged 18-29 years in good health. Here the CDR3 reads CASKPRSSGETQYF. DNA of the CDR3: TGTGCCAGTAAACCCCGCAGTAGTGGAGAGACCCAGTACTTC.